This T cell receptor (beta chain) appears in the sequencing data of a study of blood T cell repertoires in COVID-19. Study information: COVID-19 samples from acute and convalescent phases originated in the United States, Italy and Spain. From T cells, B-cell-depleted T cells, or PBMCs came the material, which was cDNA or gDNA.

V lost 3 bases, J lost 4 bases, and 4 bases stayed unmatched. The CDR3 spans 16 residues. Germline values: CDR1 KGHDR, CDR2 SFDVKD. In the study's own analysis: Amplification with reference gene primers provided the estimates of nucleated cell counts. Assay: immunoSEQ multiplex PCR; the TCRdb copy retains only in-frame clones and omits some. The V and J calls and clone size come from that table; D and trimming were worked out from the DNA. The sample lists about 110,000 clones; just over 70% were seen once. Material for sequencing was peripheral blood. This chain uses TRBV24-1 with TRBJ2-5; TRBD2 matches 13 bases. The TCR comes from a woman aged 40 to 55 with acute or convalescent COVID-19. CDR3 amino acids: CATSDIRTSGGETQYF. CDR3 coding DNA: TGTGCCACCAGTGATATTAGGACTAGCGGGGGAGAGACCCAGTACTTC.